This section outlines one T cell receptor beta chain sequence together with its context. Its antigen is still unknown. This is likely a read error, given that the CDR3 carries no conserved phenylalanine or tryptophan at its end. The data stem from a study of tumor-infiltrating lymphocytes in primary liver carcinoma. Bulk tissue was left unsorted, and RNA and DNA were co-extracted from approximately 20-30 mg of it. Chronic HBV infection, untreated so far, was present in the patients. With around 490 ng total RNA as template and a constant-region primer, TCR beta cDNA was made. For TCR beta, libraries were produced by three nested multiplex PCR rounds using slightly modified ARM-PCR. A C-beta reverse primer and TRBV1-TRBV30 forward primers served in each of the first two PCR rounds, at ten to eleven cycles apiece. Each CDR3 protein gets one entry after TCRdb re-called the multiplex PCR reads with MiXCR. This repertoire shows tens of thousands of distinct CDR3 sequences, about 70% found once; its top ten account for 28%.

V lost 9 bases and J 8 bases, leaving 20 bases between the germline ends. The CDR3 loop spans 14 amino acids. Germline V CDR1 and CDR2: SGHAT, FQNNGV. Study-level findings and limits: The top-250-clone fraction was significantly higher in tumors than in blood (p = 0.039).

The sequence came from a man aged 40-50 years with primary liver carcinoma and hepatitis B virus infection. This chain links TRBV11-2 with TRBJ1-5, with D unresolved. The sample consisted of liver tumor tissue from sampling region 4. Subset denoted: tumor region T4, right-lateral pole. Here the CDR3 DNA reads TGTGCCAGTAGCACCGGATGGTTTCCCGAGCCCCAGCATTAT. It specifies CASSTGWFPEPQHY.